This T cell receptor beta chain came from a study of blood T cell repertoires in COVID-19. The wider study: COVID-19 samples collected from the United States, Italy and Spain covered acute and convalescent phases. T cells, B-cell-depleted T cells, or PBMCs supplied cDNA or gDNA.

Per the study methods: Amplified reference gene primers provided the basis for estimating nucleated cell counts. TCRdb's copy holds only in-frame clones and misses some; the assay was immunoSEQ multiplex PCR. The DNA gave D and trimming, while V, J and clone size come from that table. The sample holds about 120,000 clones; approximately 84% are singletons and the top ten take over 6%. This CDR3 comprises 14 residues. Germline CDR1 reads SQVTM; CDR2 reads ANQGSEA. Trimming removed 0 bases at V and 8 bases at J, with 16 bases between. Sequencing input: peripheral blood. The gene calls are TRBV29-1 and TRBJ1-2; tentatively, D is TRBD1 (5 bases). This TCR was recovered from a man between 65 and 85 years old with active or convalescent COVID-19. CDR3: CSVEDLSGDYGYTF. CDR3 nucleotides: TGCAGCGTTGAAGATCTTTCGGGGGATTACGGCTACACCTTC.